This T cell receptor (beta chain) is drawn from a study of CD8+CD57+ T cells in acquired aplastic anemia. Study-wide context: DNA recovered from sorted CD4+ and CD8+ cells had a mean of approximately 3.4 ug.

In patients chosen for sequencing, flow cytometry had shown CD8+CD57+ cell expansion. Each of the patients presented with severe acquired aplastic anemia. When blood sampling took place, the patients had received no therapy. For CDR3 and TCR beta VDJ profiling, genomic DNA was the template used. TCRdb ran MiXCR on the reads and lists one entry per CDR3 protein. The table lists around 290,000 distinct CDR3 sequences, roughly 59% of them singletons, with 1.3% in the top ten. The germline gives CDR1 SQVTM, CDR2 ANQGSEA. This CDR3 contains 12 residues. Study results and limitations: Patients shared some 30 CD8+ CDR3 sequences with controls.

About this clonotype: Its target is not known. Germline and junction disagree at one end, which may indicate a read error.

The sequenced material came from sorted CD4+, CD8+, or CD8+CD57+ T cells (not recorded which) from PBMCs. The chain recombines TRBV29-1 with TRBJ2-7, with no clear D. The receptor's source is a human donor with aplastic anemia. CDR3 region: CSVSSSSYERYF. In nucleotides, the CDR3 is TGCAGCGTTTCCTCGAGCTCCTACGAGCGGTACTTC.